This entry features one T cell receptor beta chain sequence. What antigen it recognizes has not been identified. No quality values exist for individual bases; no much larger clone is one base distant. From cysteine to phenylalanine, the CDR3 is 16 amino acids long. This entry keeps only the CDR3 DNA: 48 bases, framed from base 1. Compared with germline, V lacks 1 base and J lacks 4 bases; bases without a gene match: 8. Per the germline V gene, SGHRS is the CDR1 and YFSETQ is the CDR2. The donors were healthy, HIV-negative adults with no recently reported acute infections or vaccinations. Every donor was a Caucasian adult residing in Nashville, Tennessee, USA. CD4+ T cells were enriched by magnetic negative selection, after which naive cells were positively selected on CD45RA and the negative fraction was taken as the memory subset. After blood collection by leukapheresis, PBMCs were isolated using Ficoll-Histopaque density gradient centrifugation and then cryopreserved in the vapor phase of liquid nitrogen. Analytical flow cytometry was used to check the purity and quantity of each magnetically sorted T cell population. Each sorted fraction had its genomic DNA isolated and then quantified by UV absorbance on a Nanodrop 2000c.

Using the deep immunoSEQ assay, TCR CDR3 regions were amplified from genomic DNA by multiplex PCR. Extracted genomic DNA from each cell subset was spread evenly across all wells of several immunoSEQ 96-well plates, with each plate serving as a replicate. For sorted subsets, 200 ng of genomic DNA, equivalent to some 33,000 T cell genomes, went into each replicate PCR. Purified libraries were quantified with a Qubit 3.0 fluorometer, sized on a Bioanalyzer 2100, and re-quantified with the KAPA Library Quantification kit. Every immunoSEQ 96-well plate was sequenced on a separate single-read 150-cycle Illumina NextSeq 550 flow cell. As for the authors' bioinformatics: The immunoSEQ output contained only junctional sequences without quality scores, so filtering could not match that applied to full-length reads. To assign V/J genes and CDR3, sequences were annotated using PyIR, a Python wrapper for IgBLAST v1.9, with IMGT germline references. Reads with weak V/J assignments (E-value above 1e-6), missing CDR3, stop codons, out-of-frame junctions, or ambiguous translated residues were removed. V3J clonotypes were defined as sequences sharing the same inferred V gene, J gene, and CDR3 amino acid sequence. Percentage overlap between repertoires was computed as shared unique clonotypes divided by the size of the smaller repertoire. RTK rarefaction, the Chao1 estimator, and Recon v2.1 estimates of unobserved clonotypes were used to assess repertoire richness. OLGA was used to compute generation probabilities for all TCRbeta clonotypes that the gDNA method yielded from a handful of donors. In its TCRdb copy, this immuneACCESS table keeps in-frame sequences only and misses some clones. Where compared with another copy, unresolved V genes explain less than half of these, and the others have no known cause. V, J and clone size derive from that table, while D and trimming were established from the DNA sequence. Here the sample has roughly 2.5 million clones; approximately 92% occur a single time. The leading ten clones occupy about 0.13% of the sample.

This entry comes from a study of shared clonotypes between healthy human individuals (TCRdb year 2020). Study-wide context: The cohort included a few men and a couple of women between 18 and 49 years of age. For each donor, three plates each were used for CD4 naive and CD4 memory, two plates were used for CD8 naive, and one plate was used for CD8 memory. The study deeply sequenced blood TCR repertoires of about 5 healthy adults to estimate repertoire size and the extent of clonotype sharing between individuals. Libraries were prepared and TCR repertoires were sequenced by different laboratories using diverse techniques, in order to increase sequencing depth and limit assay-specific biases. Per donor, leukapheresis produced somewhere between about 0.94 and 9 billion PBMCs. What the study reported, not specific to this receptor: Even with the large sequencing depth, rarefaction of the sorted-subset datasets indicated that sequencing was incomplete. Compared with non-shared clonotypes, the clonotypes found in all four sorted-subset donors had higher generation probabilities. Naive subsets generally had larger estimated clonotype richness than memory subsets did. Sampling was limited to blood, and TCR repertoires in tissue likely differ from TCR repertoires in blood. When several donors were compared, the shared fraction of clonotypes was about 5% for naive CD4, less than 4% for naive CD8, more than 2% for memory CD4, and 0.4% for memory CD8. Because the study included a small number of donors, the genetic and exposure-history diversity represented was limited. Pairwise subsampling indicated that sequencing depth was expected to affect the degree of clonotype sharing among donors.

Material: naive CD4+ T cells sorted from blood. This specimen's cell subset or site label, interpreted: CD45RA+ positively selected. This TCR was sampled from a young man in good health. The rearranged segments are TRBV5-1 and TRBJ1-2, with TRBD1 identical over 9 junction bases. CDR3 reads: CASSLWDRVSSYGYTF. At the DNA level, the sequence is TGCGCCAGCAGCTTGTGGGACAGGGTGTCGAGCTATGGCTACACCTTC.